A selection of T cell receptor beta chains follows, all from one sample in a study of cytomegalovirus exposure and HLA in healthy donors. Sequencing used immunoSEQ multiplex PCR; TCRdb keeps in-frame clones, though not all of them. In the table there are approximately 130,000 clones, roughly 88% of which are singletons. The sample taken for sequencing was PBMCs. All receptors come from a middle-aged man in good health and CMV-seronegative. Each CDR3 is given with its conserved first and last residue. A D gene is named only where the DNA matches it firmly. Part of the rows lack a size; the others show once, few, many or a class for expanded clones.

TGTGCCAGCAGTTTATCCGGGAATGAGCAGTTCTTC,CASSLSGNEQFF,TRBV27,NA,NA,TRBJ2-1
TGTGCCAGCAGCCCGAGGGGGGGGGCGGAAAATGGCTACACCTTC,CASSPRGGAENGYTF,TRBV7-2,NA,NA,TRBJ1-2
TGCGCCAGCAGCTCGGGGGACTCATACGAGCAGTACTTC,CASSSGDSYEQYF,TRBV5-1,NA,NA,TRBJ2-7
TGTGCCAGCAGCTTAAGCATGAACACTGAAGCTTTCTTT,CASSLSMNTEAFF,TRBV5-6,once,NA,TRBJ1-1
TGTGCCAGCGGGTGGAGGGAGCCCCAGCATTTT,CASGWREPQHF,TRBV27,NA,NA,TRBJ1-5
TGTGCCAGCAGCAGGACTAGCGGACAAGAGACCCAGTACTTC,CASSRTSGQETQYF,TRBV9,NA,TRBD2,TRBJ2-5
TGTGCCAGCAGCCGGGACAGGGGGTTTAGCGAGCAGTACTTC,CASSRDRGFSEQYF,TRBV14,NA,TRBD1,TRBJ2-7
TGCGCCAGCAGCCCAGACAGGGGGCAGCCCCAGCATTTT,CASSPDRGQPQHF,TRBV4-1,few,TRBD1,TRBJ1-5
TGTGCCAGCAGCGTAGCGGCTAGTCGGAACGAGCAGTACTTC,CASSVAASRNEQYF,TRBV9,NA,NA,TRBJ2-7
TGCGCCAGCAGCTTGGCAGGGAGGGAGTCACCCCTCCACTTT,CASSLAGRESPLHF,TRBV5-1,NA,NA,TRBJ1-6
TGTGCCAGCAGCTTGGGGCAGGGGGCGGATGAGCAGTACTTC,CASSLGQGADEQYF,TRBV5-5,NA,TRBD1,TRBJ2-7
TGTGCCAGCAGCTTACATCCACCCCCCCGGGACAATGAGCAGTTCTTC,CASSLHPPPRDNEQFF,TRBV7-3,NA,NA,TRBJ2-1
TGCGCCAGCAGCCCGGGACAGGGCCACTACGAGCAGTACTTC,CASSPGQGHYEQYF,TRBV5-1,NA,TRBD1,TRBJ2-7
TGTGCCTGGAATAACGGAGTCCCGGCCGGGGAGCTGTTTTTT,CAWNNGVPAGELFF,TRBV30,NA,NA,TRBJ2-2
TGTGCCAGCGGGGCCAGGGACTTCAATGAGCAGTTCTTC,CASGARDFNEQFF,TRBV6-1,NA,NA,TRBJ2-1
TGCGCCAGCAGCCTCAAGGGACAGGGGATCACAGATACGCAGTATTTT,CASSLKGQGITDTQYF,TRBV5-1,NA,TRBD1,TRBJ2-3
TGTGCCAGTACCGTGGGGGGGCAGAGGGGACCTGAAGCTTTCTTT,CASTVGGQRGPEAFF,TRBV19,few,NA,TRBJ1-1
TGTGCCAGCAGTGACGAGGGAGAGCTGCCTGACACCATATATTTT,CASSDEGELPDTIYF,TRBV6-4,NA,NA,TRBJ1-3
TGCGCCAGCAGCCAAGACGCGGCTAACAATGAAAAACTGTTTTTT,CASSQDAANNEKLFF,TRBV4-3,NA,NA,TRBJ1-4
TGCGCCAGCAGTGAAGACATCCAAGAGACCCAGTACTTC,CASSEDIQETQYF,TRBV10-1,once,NA,TRBJ2-5
TGTGCCAGCAGCGTAGATGGGACTCAAGAGACCCAGTACTTC,CASSVDGTQETQYF,TRBV9,NA,NA,TRBJ2-5
TGCGCCAGCAGCTTGGGAAACAGGGGGCAAGAGACCCAGTACTTC,CASSLGNRGQETQYF,TRBV5-1,NA,TRBD1,TRBJ2-5
TGCGCCAGCAGCAACAGGGTGGGCGAGCAGTACTTC,CASSNRVGEQYF,TRBV4-1,few,NA,TRBJ2-7
TGCGCCAGCAGCGGCGGACAGCTTTACAATGAGCAGTTCTTC,CASSGGQLYNEQFF,TRBV5-1,NA,NA,TRBJ2-1
TGCGCCAGCAGCCCCTCGGCAGGGTCGGTCCCCCTCCACTTT,CASSPSAGSVPLHF,TRBV5-1,NA,NA,TRBJ1-6
TGTGCCAGCAGTTCACCCCTGGTGGGGGCATCTAATGAAAAACTGTTTTTT,CASSSPLVGASNEKLFF,TRBV28,NA,NA,TRBJ1-4
TGCGCCAGCAGCCAAGCCTACACTGAAGCTTTCTTT,CASSQAYTEAFF,TRBV4-1,few,NA,TRBJ1-1
TGTGCCAGCAGCCAAGAACACCGGACTAGCGGGGGCCTCCCCTCTAAGGCCCAGTACTTC,CASSQEHRTSGGLPSKAQYF,TRBV4-2,once,TRBD2,TRBJ2-5
TGTGCCACCAGCAGAGATGTACTCGGGGAGACCCAGTACTTC,CATSRDVLGETQYF,TRBV15,few,NA,TRBJ2-5
TGTGCCAGCAGCTTAGCGTGGGCTGGGGCTGTCGACACCTTC,CASSLAWAGAVDTF,TRBV7-2,few,NA,TRBJ1-2
TGCGCCAGCAGCCAAGATGGGGGTTCCCGGGGGGGTAATTCACCCCTCCACTTT,CASSQDGGSRGGNSPLHF,TRBV4-1,NA,NA,TRBJ1-6
TGTGCCACCTCGGACATCGTACGAGAGACCCAGTACTTC,CATSDIVRETQYF,TRBV6-1,NA,NA,TRBJ2-5
TGTGCCAACCGGGCGGAGGGGTTGTACTTC,CANRAEGLYF,TRBV2,NA,NA,TRBJ2-5
TGCAGCGTTGAAGGACAGGGAGGCACTGAAGCTTTCTTT,CSVEGQGGTEAFF,TRBV29-1,NA,TRBD1,TRBJ1-1
TGTGCCCTAGGCAGGGGACGGGGTCAGCCCCAGCATTTT,CALGRGRGQPQHF,TRBV2,NA,NA,TRBJ1-5
TGCGCCAGCAGCTTATACAGGGATTACCAAGAGACCCAGTACTTC,CASSLYRDYQETQYF,TRBV5-1,once,NA,TRBJ2-5
TGTGCCAGCAGCCAACTCCGACAGGGGGCAGACTATGGCTACACCTTC,CASSQLRQGADYGYTF,TRBV4-2,once,TRBD1,TRBJ1-2
TGTGCCAGCAGTTTCGACAGGGGGGCAGATACGCAGTATTTT,CASSFDRGADTQYF,TRBV27,NA,TRBD1,TRBJ2-3
TGTGCCAGTAGTATGTGGACAGGGGGAGGTAATCAGCCCCAGCATTTT,CASSMWTGGGNQPQHF,TRBV19,NA,TRBD1,TRBJ1-5
TGTGCCAGCACCCAGACAGGGGAAGGGGCCGGGGAGCTGTTTTTT,CASTQTGEGAGELFF,TRBV25-1,NA,TRBD1,TRBJ2-2